This T cell receptor (beta chain) was recorded in a study of T cells in localized non-small cell lung cancer. TCRdb's copy holds only in-frame clones and misses some; the assay was immunoSEQ multiplex PCR. The sample carries tens of thousands of clones, about four fifths recorded once. A note on this clone: Its antigen is not identified.

Points from the study as a whole: A raised T cell density in blood coincided with lengthier overall survival.

The source of this sequence is a female donor older than 55 with stage I lung adenocarcinoma. This specimen consisted of peripheral blood, obtained before any cancer treatment.

As DNA, the CDR3 is TGTGCCAGCAGCGAGGGGTCGAACACCATATATTTT. This gives the protein CASSEGSNTIYF. The chain recombines TRBV2 with TRBJ1-3, with D possibly matching TRBD1 (5 bases). Germline V lookup: CDR1 SNHLY, CDR2 FYNNEI. The CDR3 has 12 amino acids. The V end lost 6 bases, the J end lost 7 bases, and 10 bases lay between the germline ends.